A single sample gave rise to the 14 T cell receptor beta chains below, sequenced in a study of T cells in Graves' hyperthyroidism and ophthalmopathy. The CDR3 regions of TCR beta were amplified from RNA transcripts. Researchers ran a first-round RT-PCR on the TCR CDR3 using the HTBI primer set. MiXCR was run by TCRdb on the multiplex PCR reads, yielding one entry per CDR3 protein. This sample carries approximately 490,000 distinct CDR3 sequences, less than 25% of them seen once, and the ten largest clones take about 49%. Input material: blood. Receptors originate from a woman in her 70s with Graves' ophthalmopathy.

The rearrangement joins TRBV29-1 to TRBJ2-3, with 9 bases matching TRBD1. This CDR3 has 13 amino acids. The ends lost 4 bases at V and 8 bases at J; junction bases unmatched: 7. Germline CDR1 reads SQVTM; CDR2 reads ANQGSEA. In DNA, the CDR3 is TGCAGCGTTGCTTCGGACAGGGGCTTTACGCAGTATTTT. This translates into CSVASDRGFTQYF.

This clonotype was seen at least ten times. The V call is TRBV28, the J call TRBJ2-3, with a possible D match to TRBD1 (5 bases). V was shortened by 8 bases and J by 4 bases, with 10 bases between the two germline ends. Per germline, CDR1 MDHEN and CDR2 SYDVKM. There are 12 residues in the CDR3. The chain's CDR3 is CASRRGADTQYF. Written as DNA, the CDR3 is TGTGCCAGCCGAAGGGGCGCAGATACGCAGTATTTT.

The rearrangement links TRBV5-1 to TRBJ2-6, with D unresolved. V was cut by 0 bases and J by 0 bases, with 4 bases left in between. This CDR3 region has 15 residues. CDR1 is SGHRS, CDR2 YFSETQ, per germline. CDR3 DNA: TGCGCCAGCAGCTTGGGGGACTCTGGGGCCAACGTCCTGACTTTC. Translation gives CASSLGDSGANVLTF.

With respect to this clonotype: Being one base from a much bigger clone, this may be a read error. The genes are TRBV10-3 and TRBJ1-1; no firm D call. The CDR3 spans 15 residues. Germline values: CDR1 ENHRY, CDR2 SYGVKD. V gave up 2 bases and J gave up 1 base, with 11 bases separating them. The CDR3 DNA follows: TGTGCCATCAGTGAGCCGACTCGGGGGAACACTGAAGCTTTCTTT. Its translation: CAISEPTRGNTEAFF.

This clonotype was counted at least ten times. The chain recombines TRBV12-3 or TRBV12-4 with TRBJ2-7, with 7 bases matching TRBD2. Unmatched junction bases numbered 14, after V lost 3 bases and J lost 6 bases. There are 16 residues in the CDR3. The CDR3 coding sequence is TGTGCCAGCAGTTTCCTAGCGGCCCACCGGGTCGGCGAGCAGTACTTC. Translated: CASSFLAAHRVGEQYF.

The V and J genes are TRBV6-2 or TRBV6-3 and TRBJ2-7, with a weak D call TRBD1 (5 bases). V shed 6 bases and J shed 3 bases, with 12 bases lying between them. The germline CDR1 and CDR2 sequences are MNHEY and SVGEGT. CDR3 length equals 13 residues. CDR3 nucleotides: TGTGCCAGCAGGCCAGGGTCAAACTACGAGCAGTACTTC. Translation gives CASRPGSNYEQYF.

The chain uses TRBV20-1 and TRBJ1-5; no clear D gene. Germline CDR1 reads DFQATT; CDR2 reads SNEGSKA (reference sequence). The germline V and J ends were trimmed by 3 bases and 0 bases, with 9 bases remaining between them. This CDR3 is 14 amino acids long. As DNA, the CDR3 is TGCAGTGCTAGCGTAAGCAATAGCAATCAGCCCCAGCATTTT. Amino acid sequence: CSASVSNSNQPQHF.

In this sample, this clonotype turned up a few times. V is TRBV6-1 and J is TRBJ1-4, with TRBD1 matching 7 bases. Trimming at V came to 6 bases and at J to 8 bases, leaving 9 bases not matched to a gene. CDR1 is MNHNS, CDR2 SASEGT, per germline. The CDR3 has 14 amino acids. The CDR3 DNA follows: TGTGCCAGCAGGACACAGGGGAGAAGCGAAAAACTGTTTTTT. Protein sequence: CASRTQGRSEKLFF.

A note on this clonotype: A much larger clone is a single base away; this may be a read error. The rearrangement joins TRBV2 to TRBJ1-1; D ambiguous. The germline V gene encodes CDR1 SNHLY and CDR2 FYNNEI. This CDR3 contains 13 residues. The CDR3 DNA sequence: TGTGCCAGCAGTGAGGTCGTAGGCCCTGAAGCTCTCTTT. It specifies CASSEVVGPEALF. Combining the CDR3 with reference TRBV2 and TRBJ1-1 gives the whole variable domain EPEVTQTPSHQVTQMGQEVILRCVPISNHLYFYWYRQILGQKVEFLVSFYNNEISEKSEIFDDQFSVERPDGSNFTLKIRSTKLEDSAMYFCASSEVVGPEALFGQGTRLTVV.

In this sample, this clonotype turned up many times. The CDR3 bases are TGTGCCAGCAGCTCACCGACGACTTATGGCTACACCTTC. Translated, it gives CASSSPTTYGYTF. V is TRBV7-2 and J is TRBJ1-2; D ambiguous. V was trimmed by 4 bases and J by 5 bases, leaving 11 bases between them. The CDR3 contains 13 residues. The germline gives CDR1 SGHTA, CDR2 FQGNSA.

The genes are TRBV5-8 and TRBJ1-1, with unresolved D. Germline V gene lookup returns CDR1 SGHTS and CDR2 YDEGEE. The CDR3 spans 15 residues. Trimming took off 2 bases at V and 1 base at J, with 12 bases between the two ends. The CDR3 here is CASSLRTAGNTEAFF. The DNA for the CDR3 is TGTGCCAGCAGCTTAAGGACCGCTGGGAACACTGAAGCTTTCTTT.

This clonotype was counted ten times or more. CDR3 coding DNA: TGTGCCAGCAGTTTATTATTCGGGGCTAGAGAGACCCAGTACTTC. This gives the protein CASSLLFGARETQYF. This chain uses TRBV27 with TRBJ2-5; D possibly uses TRBD1 or TRBD2 (5 bases each). V dropped 1 base and J dropped 4 bases, with 13 bases sitting between them. The CDR3 length is 15 residues. CDR1 MNHEY and CDR2 SMNVEV come from the germline V gene (reference sequence).

This clonotype was seen only a few times. The chain recombines TRBV9 with TRBJ1-2; D unresolved. CDR1 is SGDLS and CDR2 is YYNGEE in the germline V gene. Trimming removed 5 bases at V and 1 base at J, with 12 bases between. The CDR3 sequence is 14 residues long. CDR3 amino acids: CASRASGSNYGYTF. CDR3 coding DNA: TGTGCCAGCAGGGCCTCGGGCAGTAACTATGGCTACACCTTC.

This clonotype was recorded at least ten times. The V call is TRBV2, the J call TRBJ2-3; 7 nucleotides match TRBD1. V gave up 4 bases and J gave up 0 bases; unmatched junction bases: 7. This CDR3 spans 16 amino acids. Germline CDR1 is SNHLY and CDR2 is FYNNEI. CDR3 region: CASSVEQGLSTDTQYF. The CDR3 nucleotides read TGTGCCAGCAGTGTCGAACAGGGGCTTAGCACAGATACGCAGTATTTT.